The clone carrying this TCR beta chain was picked up a small number of times. Its antigen is unknown. From each donor, at least one pre-ART PBMC sample and at least two post-ART PBMC samples were obtained. The data belong to a study of long-term antiretroviral therapy in people with HIV. Overall study findings and caveats: Controls had broader CDR3 length ranges than HIV repertoires did. Post-treatment diversity went higher with ART but stayed below transplant donor controls.

Sequencing relied on immunoSEQ assay v3.0, run at survey level. Measured with immunoSEQ multiplex PCR; TCRdb has only the in-frame clones, and not every one. The table lists roughly 25,000 clones, 80% to 85% of them singletons. CDR1 is SQVTM, CDR2 ANQGSEA, per germline. V was cut by 0 bases and J by 2 bases, with 10 bases left in between. There are 14 residues in the CDR3. This TCR derives from a man in his fifties or sixties with HIV. V usage is TRBV29-1 and J usage is TRBJ1-2; tentative D call: TRBD1 (5 bases). This specimen was unsorted PBMCs, taken 0.4 years after starting antiretroviral therapy. The CDR3 bases are TGCAGCGTTGAAGATCGGGGGGGGAACTATGGCTACACCTTC. It encodes CSVEDRGGNYGYTF.